This T cell receptor beta chain was identified during a study of radiotherapy plus CTLA-4 blockade in lung cancer (dated by TCRdb to the late 2010s). About the study as a whole: Objective responses occurred in around 19% of enrolled patients, and 30% to 35% achieved disease control. On the study overall, not on this receptor specifically: After treatment with radiotherapy and ipilimumab, TCR clones that came from tumors expanded in the peripheral blood. The strongest predictors of response were reported to be early dynamic shifts in blood T cell clones along with a rise in serum interferon-beta following radiation.

Library preparation employed the immunoSEQ multiplex PCR assay. TCRdb re-hosts the immuneACCESS table, in-frame sequences only. Its copies lack some clones; in the studies checked, an unresolved V gene accounts for under half of them, and the cause for the rest is not known. This sample gives about 120,000 clones in total; around 90% of them show up just once. The ten largest clones take up 5.5% to 8.5% of the sample. As to this clone: No antigen is known for it. The sample holds no much larger clone one base away, and base qualities are not on file.

Focal radiation therapy combined with CTLA-4 blockade (ipilimumab) was tested in patients with chemo-refractory metastatic non-small-cell lung cancer. The CDR3 goes from the cysteine to the phenylalanine over 14 residues. The sequence is cut down to CDR3 DNA, 42 bases in frame from base 1. Sequences MNHEY (CDR1) and SVGAGI (CDR2) are obtained from the germline V gene. Trimming takes 5 bases off V and 3 bases off J; junction bases not matched to a gene: 5. The V and J genes are TRBV6-5 and TRBJ2-7; 9 junctional bases match TRBD2. The source material was peripheral blood, sampled from a patient treated with radiotherapy plus ipilimumab. This TCR was sampled from a human donor with non-small cell lung cancer that progressed on radiotherapy plus ipilimumab. CDR3 reads: CASSVSGRRYEQYF. The nucleotides are TGTGCCAGCAGTGTTAGCGGGAGACGCTACGAGCAGTACTTC.